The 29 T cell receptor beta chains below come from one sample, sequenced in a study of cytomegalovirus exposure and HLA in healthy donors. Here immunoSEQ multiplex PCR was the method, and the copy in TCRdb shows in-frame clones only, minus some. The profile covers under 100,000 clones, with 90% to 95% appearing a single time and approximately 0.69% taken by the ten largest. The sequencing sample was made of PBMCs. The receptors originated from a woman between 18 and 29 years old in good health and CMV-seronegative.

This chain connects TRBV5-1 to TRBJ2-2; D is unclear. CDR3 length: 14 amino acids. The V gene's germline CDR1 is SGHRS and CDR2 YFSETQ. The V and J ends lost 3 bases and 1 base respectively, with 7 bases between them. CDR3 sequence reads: CASSSRVNTGELFF. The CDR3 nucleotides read TGCGCCAGCAGCTCCCGGGTGAACACCGGGGAGCTGTTTTTT.

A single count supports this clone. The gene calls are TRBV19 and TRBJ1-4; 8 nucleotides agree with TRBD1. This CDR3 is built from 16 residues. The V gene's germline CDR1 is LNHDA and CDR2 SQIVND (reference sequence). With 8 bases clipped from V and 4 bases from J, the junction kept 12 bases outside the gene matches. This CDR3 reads CASSQDRVKLNEKLFF. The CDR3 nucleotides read TGTGCCAGTTCCCAGGACAGGGTAAAACTTAATGAAAAACTGTTTTTT.

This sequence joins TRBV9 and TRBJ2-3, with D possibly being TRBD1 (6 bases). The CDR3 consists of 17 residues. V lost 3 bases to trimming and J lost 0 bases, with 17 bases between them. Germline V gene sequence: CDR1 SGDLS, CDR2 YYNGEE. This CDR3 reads CASSAESRGMSTDTQYF. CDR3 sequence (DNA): TGTGCCAGCAGCGCGGAGTCCAGGGGTATGAGCACAGATACGCAGTATTTT.

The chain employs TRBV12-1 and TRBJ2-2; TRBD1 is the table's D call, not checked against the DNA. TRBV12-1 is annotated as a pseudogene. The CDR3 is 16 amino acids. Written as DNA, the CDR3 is TGTGCCAGCATCCGCCGGGACAGGGCCAACACCGGGGAGCTGTTTTTT. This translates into CASIRRDRANTGELFF.

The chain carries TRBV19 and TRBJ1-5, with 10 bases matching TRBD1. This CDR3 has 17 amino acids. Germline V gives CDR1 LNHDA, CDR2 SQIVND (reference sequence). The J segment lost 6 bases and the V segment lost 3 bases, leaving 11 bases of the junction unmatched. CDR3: CASSIPTGQGRVQPQHF. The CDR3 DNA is TGTGCCAGTAGTATCCCCACGGGACAGGGGCGGGTTCAGCCCCAGCATTTT.

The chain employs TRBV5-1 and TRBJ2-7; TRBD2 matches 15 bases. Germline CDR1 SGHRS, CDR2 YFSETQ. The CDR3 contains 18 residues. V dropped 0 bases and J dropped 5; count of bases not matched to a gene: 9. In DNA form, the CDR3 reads TGCGCCAGCAGCTTGGGCGGACTAGCGGGGGGGTATCGGGACGAGCAGTACTTC. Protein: CASSLGGLAGGYRDEQYF. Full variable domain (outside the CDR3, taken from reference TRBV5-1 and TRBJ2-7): KAGVTQTPRYLIKTRGQQVTLSCSPISGHRSVSWYQQTPGQGLQFLFEYFSETQRNKGNFPGRFSGRQFSNSRSEMNVSTLELGDSALYLCASSLGGLAGGYRDEQYFGPGTRLTVT.

The CDR3 sequence: CASSVGDRVYEQYF. The CDR3 region has the DNA TGTGCCAGCAGCGTAGGGGACAGGGTGTACGAGCAGTACTTC. The rearrangement uses TRBV9 and TRBJ2-7; 9 bases are shared with TRBD1. V trimming: 0 bases; J trimming: 4 bases; junction bases outside the gene matches: 2. Germline V lookup: CDR1 SGDLS, CDR2 YYNGEE. The CDR3 runs 14 residues.

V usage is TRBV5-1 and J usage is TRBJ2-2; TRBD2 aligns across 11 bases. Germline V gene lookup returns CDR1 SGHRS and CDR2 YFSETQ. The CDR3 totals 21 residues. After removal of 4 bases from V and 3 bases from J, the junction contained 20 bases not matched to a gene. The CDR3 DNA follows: TGCGCCAGCAGCCCCAAGGGGGTCACTAGCGGGAGAATTGGGGACACCGGGGAGCTGTTTTTT. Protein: CASSPKGVTSGRIGDTGELFF.

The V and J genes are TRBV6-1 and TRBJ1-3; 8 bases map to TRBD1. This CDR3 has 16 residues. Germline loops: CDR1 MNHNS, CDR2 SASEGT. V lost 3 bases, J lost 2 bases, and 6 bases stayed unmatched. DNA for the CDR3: TGTGCCAGCAGTGATTTTAGGACAGGGCCTGGAAACACCATATATTTT. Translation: CASSDFRTGPGNTIYF.

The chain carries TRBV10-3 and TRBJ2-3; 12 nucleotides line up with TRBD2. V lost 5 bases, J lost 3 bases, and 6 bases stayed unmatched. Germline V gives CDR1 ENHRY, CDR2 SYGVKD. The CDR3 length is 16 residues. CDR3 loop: CAISPASGRVTDTQYF. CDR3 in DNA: TGTGCCATCAGTCCCGCTAGCGGGAGGGTGACAGATACGCAGTATTTT.

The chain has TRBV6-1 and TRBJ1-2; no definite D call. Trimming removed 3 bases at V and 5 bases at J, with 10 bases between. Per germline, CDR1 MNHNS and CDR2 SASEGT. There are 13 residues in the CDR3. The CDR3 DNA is TGTGCCAGCAGTGAGCAACAGAGTTATGGCTACACCTTC. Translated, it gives CASSEQQSYGYTF.

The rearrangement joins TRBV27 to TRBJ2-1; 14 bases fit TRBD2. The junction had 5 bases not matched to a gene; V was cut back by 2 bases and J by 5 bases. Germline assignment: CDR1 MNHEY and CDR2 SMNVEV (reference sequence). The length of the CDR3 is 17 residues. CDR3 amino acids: CASSLGTSGSSNNEQFF. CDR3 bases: TGTGCCAGCAGTTTAGGGACTAGCGGGAGTAGTAACAATGAGCAGTTCTTC.

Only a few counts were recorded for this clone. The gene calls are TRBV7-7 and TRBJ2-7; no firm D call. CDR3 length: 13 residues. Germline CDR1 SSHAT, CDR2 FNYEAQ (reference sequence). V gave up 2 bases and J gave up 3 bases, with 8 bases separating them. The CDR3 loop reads CASSLTSGYEQYF. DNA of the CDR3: TGTGCCAGCAGCTTAACTTCTGGCTACGAGCAGTACTTC.

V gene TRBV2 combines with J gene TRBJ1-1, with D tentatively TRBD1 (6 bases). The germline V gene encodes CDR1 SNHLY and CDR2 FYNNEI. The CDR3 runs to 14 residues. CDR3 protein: CPLEKGGADTEAFF. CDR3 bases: TGTCCGCTCGAGAAGGGGGGGGCGGACACTGAAGCTTTCTTT. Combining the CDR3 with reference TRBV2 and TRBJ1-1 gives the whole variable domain EPEVTQTPSHQVTQMGQEVILRCVPISNHLYFYWYRQILGQKVEFLVSFYNNEISEKSEIFDDQFSVERPDGSNFTLKIRSTKLEDSAMYFCPLEKGGADTEAFFGQGTRLTVV.

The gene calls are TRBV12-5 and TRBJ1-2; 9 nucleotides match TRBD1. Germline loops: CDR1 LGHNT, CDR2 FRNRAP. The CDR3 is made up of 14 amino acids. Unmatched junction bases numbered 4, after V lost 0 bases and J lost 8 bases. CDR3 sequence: CASGLVGQGQGYTF. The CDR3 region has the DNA TGTGCTAGTGGTTTGGTGGGACAGGGACAGGGCTACACCTTC.

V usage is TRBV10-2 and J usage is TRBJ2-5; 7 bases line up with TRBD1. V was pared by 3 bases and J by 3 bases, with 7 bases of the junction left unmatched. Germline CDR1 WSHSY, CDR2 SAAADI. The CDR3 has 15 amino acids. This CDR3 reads CASSDPYRGEETQYF. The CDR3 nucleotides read TGCGCCAGCAGTGACCCCTACAGGGGTGAAGAGACCCAGTACTTC.

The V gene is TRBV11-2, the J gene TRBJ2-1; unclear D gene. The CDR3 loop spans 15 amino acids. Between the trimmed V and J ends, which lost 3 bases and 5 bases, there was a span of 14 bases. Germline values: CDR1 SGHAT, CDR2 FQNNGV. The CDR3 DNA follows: TGTGCCAGCAGCTTCGAGCGCCTGAGAAACAATGAGCAGTTCTTC. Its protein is CASSFERLRNNEQFF.

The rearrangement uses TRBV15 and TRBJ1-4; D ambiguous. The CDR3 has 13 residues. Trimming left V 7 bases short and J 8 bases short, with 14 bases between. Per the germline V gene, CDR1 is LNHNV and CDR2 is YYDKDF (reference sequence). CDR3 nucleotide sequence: TGTGCCACCACTGCAGGAGAGGGCGAAAAACTGTTTTTT. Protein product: CATTAGEGEKLFF. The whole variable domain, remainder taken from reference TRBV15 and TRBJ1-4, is DAMVIQNPRYQVTQFGKPVTLSCSQTLNHNVMYWYQQKSSQAPKLLFHYYDKDFNNEADTPDNFQSRRPNTSFCFLDIRSPGLGDTAMYLCATTAGEGEKLFFGSGTQLSVL.

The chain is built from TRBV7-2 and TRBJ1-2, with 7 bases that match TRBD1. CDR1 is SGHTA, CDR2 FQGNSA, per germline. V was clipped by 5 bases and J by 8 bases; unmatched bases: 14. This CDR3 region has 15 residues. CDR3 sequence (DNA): TGTGCCAGCAGCCCACTGAGGGGCAGGGGGAACGGCTACACCTTC. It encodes CASSPLRGRGNGYTF.

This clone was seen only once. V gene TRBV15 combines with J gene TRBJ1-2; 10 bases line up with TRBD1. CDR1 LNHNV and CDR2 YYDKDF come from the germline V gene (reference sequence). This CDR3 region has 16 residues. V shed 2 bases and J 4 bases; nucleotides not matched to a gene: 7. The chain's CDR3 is CATSRTRTGGGYGYTF. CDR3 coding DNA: TGTGCCACCAGCAGAACCAGGACAGGGGGAGGCTATGGCTACACCTTC.

CDR3 sequence reads: CASSPGGGGAFF. The CDR3 DNA reads TGCGCCAGCAGCCCAGGGGGAGGAGGAGCTTTCTTT. This chain connects TRBV4-3 to TRBJ1-1; 7 bases are shared with TRBD1. The junction had 6 bases not matched to a gene; V was cut back by 4 bases and J by 10 bases. This CDR3 has 12 amino acids. Germline assignment: CDR1 LGHNA and CDR2 YSLEER.

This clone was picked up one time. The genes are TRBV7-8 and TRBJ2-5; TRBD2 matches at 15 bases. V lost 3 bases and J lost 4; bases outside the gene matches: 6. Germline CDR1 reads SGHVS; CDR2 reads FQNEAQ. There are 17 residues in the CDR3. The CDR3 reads CASSFGLAGGRLETQYF. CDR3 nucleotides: TGTGCCAGCAGCTTCGGACTAGCGGGGGGGCGGCTAGAGACCCAGTACTTC.

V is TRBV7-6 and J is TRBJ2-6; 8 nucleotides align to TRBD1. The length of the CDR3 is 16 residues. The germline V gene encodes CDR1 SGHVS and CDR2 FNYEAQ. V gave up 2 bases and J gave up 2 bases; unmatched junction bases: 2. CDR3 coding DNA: TGTGCCAGCAGCTTACAGGGGGCTACTGGGGCCAACGTCCTGACTTTC. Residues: CASSLQGATGANVLTF.

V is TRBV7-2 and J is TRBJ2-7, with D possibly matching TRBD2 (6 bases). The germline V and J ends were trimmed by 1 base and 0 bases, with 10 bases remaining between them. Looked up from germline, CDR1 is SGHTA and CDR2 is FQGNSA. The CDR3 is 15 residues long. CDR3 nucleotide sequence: TGTGCCAGCAGCTTAGGGTACGGGAGCTCCTACGAGCAGTACTTC. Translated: CASSLGYGSSYEQYF.

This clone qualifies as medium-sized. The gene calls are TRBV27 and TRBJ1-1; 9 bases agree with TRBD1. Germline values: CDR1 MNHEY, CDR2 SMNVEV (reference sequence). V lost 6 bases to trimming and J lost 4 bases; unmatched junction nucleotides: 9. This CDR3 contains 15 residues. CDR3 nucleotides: TGTGCCAGCAGCTGGGACAGGGAATCGGTCACTGAAGCTTTCTTT. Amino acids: CASSWDRESVTEAFF.

The DNA of the CDR3 is TGTGCCAGCCAGAAGACAGGGACCAATGAGCAGTTCTTC. Translation gives CASQKTGTNEQFF. The rearrangement links TRBV7-6 to TRBJ2-1; the match to TRBD1 covers 7 bases. Per germline, CDR1 SGHVS and CDR2 FNYEAQ. CDR3 length equals 13 residues. V was pared by 8 bases and J by 6 bases, with 7 bases of the junction left unmatched.

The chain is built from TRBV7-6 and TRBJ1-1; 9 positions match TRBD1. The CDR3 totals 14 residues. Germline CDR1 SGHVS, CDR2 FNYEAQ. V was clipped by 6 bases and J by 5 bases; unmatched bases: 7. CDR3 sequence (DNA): TGTGCCAGCAGTCCCACAGGGGGCGGAACTGAAGCTTTCTTT. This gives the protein CASSPTGGGTEAFF. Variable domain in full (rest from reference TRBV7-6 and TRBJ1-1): GAGVSQSPRYKVTKRGQDVALRCDPISGHVSLYWYRQALGQGPEFLTYFNYEAQQDKSGLPNDRFSAERPEGSISTLTIQRTEQRDSAMYRCASSPTGGGTEAFFGQGTRLTVV.

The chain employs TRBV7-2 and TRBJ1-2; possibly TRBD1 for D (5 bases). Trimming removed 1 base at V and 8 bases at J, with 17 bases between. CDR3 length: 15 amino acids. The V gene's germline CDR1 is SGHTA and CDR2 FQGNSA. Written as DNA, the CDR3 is TGTGCCAGCAGCTTAGACTCCGGGACTTTAGGAGGCTACACCTTC. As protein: CASSLDSGTLGGYTF.

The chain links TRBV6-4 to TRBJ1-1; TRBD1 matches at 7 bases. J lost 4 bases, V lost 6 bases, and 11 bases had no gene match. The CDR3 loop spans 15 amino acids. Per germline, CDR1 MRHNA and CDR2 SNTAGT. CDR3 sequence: CASSGTVGGGTEAFF. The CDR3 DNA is TGTGCCAGCAGCGGGACAGTGGGTGGAGGCACTGAAGCTTTCTTT.